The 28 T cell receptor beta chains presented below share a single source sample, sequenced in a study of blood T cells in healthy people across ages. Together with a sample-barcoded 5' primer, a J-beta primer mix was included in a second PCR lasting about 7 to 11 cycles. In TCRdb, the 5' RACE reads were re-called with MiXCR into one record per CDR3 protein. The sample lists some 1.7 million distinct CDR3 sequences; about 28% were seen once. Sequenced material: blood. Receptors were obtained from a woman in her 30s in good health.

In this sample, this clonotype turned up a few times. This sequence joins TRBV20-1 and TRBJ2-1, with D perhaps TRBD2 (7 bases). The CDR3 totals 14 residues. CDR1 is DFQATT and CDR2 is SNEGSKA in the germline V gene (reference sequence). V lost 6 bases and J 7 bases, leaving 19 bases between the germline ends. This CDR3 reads CSAGGVRRRNEQFF. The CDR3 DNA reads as TGCAGTGCAGGGGGGGTGCGGCGGCGGAATGAGCAGTTCTTC.

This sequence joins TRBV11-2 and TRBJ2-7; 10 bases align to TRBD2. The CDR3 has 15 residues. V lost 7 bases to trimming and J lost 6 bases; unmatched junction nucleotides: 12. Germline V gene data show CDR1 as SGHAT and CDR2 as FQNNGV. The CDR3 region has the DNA TGTGCCAGCACCCGAGGGGGGCTAGCGGGAGTCGAGCAGTACTTC. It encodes CASTRGGLAGVEQYF.

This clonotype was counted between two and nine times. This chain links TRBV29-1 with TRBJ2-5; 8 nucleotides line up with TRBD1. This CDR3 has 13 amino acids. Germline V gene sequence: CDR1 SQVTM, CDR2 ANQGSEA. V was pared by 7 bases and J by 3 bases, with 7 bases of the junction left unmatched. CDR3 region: CSARQGTEETQYF. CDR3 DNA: TGCAGCGCGCGACAGGGGACTGAAGAGACCCAGTACTTC.

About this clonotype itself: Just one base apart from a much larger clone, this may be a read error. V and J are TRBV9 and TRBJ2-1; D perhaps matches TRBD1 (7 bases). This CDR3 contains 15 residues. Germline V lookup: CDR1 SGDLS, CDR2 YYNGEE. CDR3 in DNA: TGTGCCGGCAGCGTGCGGGGACAGACTATCAATGAGCAGTTCTTC. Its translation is CAGSVRGQTINEQFF. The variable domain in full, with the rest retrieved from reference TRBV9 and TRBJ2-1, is DSGVTQTPKHLITATGQRVTLRCSPRSGDLSVYWYQQSLDQGLQFLIQYYNGEERAKGNILERFSAQQFPDLHSELNLSSLELGDSALYFCAGSVRGQTINEQFFGPGTRLTVL.

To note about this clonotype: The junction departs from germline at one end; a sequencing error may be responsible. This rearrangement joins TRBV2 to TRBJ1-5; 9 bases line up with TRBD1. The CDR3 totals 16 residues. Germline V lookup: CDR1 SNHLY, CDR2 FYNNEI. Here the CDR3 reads CASRESGTGSNQPQHF. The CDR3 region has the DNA TGCGCCAGCAGGGAATCCGGGACAGGGAGCAATCAGCCCCAGCATTTT.

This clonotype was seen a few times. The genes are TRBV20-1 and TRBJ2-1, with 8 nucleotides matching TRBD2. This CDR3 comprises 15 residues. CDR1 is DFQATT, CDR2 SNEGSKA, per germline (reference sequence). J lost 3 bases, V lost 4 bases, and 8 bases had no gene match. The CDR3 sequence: CSATRLATDYNEQFF. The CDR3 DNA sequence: TGCAGTGCTACCCGACTAGCGACGGACTACAATGAGCAGTTCTTC.

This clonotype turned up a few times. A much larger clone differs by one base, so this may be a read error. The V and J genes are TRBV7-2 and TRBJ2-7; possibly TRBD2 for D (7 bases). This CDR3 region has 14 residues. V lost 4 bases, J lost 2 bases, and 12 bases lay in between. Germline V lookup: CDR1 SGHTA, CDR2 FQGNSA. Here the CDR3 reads CASSWGGAPYEQYF. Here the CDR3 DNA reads TGTGCCAGCAGCTGGGGGGGGGCTCCCTACGAGCAGTACTTC.

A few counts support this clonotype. The chain's CDR3 is CASSQATGTGDFYEQYF. The DNA of the CDR3 is TGCGCCAGCAGCCAGGCGACCGGGACAGGGGACTTCTACGAGCAGTACTTC. V and J are TRBV4-1 and TRBJ2-7, with 10 positions matching TRBD1. There are 17 residues in the CDR3. V was pared by 3 bases and J by 3 bases, with 11 bases of the junction left unmatched. CDR1 MGHRA and CDR2 YSYEKL come from the germline V gene.

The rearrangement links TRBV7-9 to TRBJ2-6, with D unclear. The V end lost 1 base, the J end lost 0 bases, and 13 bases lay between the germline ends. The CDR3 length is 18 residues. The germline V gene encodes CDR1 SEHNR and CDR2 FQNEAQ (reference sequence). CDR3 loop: CASSLVSDSYSGANVLTF. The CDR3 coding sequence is TGTGCCAGCAGCTTAGTATCCGATTCCTACTCTGGGGCCAACGTCCTGACTTTC.

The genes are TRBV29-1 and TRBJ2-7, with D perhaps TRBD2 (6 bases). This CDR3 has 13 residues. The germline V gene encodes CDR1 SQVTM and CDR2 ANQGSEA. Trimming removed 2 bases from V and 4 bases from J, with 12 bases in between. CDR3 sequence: CSVELAPRYEQYF. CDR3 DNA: TGCAGCGTTGAACTAGCGCCACGGTACGAGCAGTACTTC.

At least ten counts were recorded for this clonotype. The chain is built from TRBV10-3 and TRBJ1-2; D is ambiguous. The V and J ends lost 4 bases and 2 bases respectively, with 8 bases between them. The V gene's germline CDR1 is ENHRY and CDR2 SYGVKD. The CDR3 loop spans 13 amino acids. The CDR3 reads CAISALGNYGYTF. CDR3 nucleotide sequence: TGTGCCATCAGTGCCCTAGGAAACTATGGCTACACCTTC.

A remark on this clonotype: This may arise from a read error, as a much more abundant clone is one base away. Here the CDR3 reads CASSAALGIQETQFF. For the CDR3, the DNA is TGTGCCAGCAGTGCGGCACTAGGGATCCAAGAGACCCAGTTCTTC. V is TRBV25-1 and J is TRBJ2-5; weak D call: TRBD2 (5 bases). The end of the DNA aligns better with TRBJ2-1, so the J call may be wrong. Germline lookup yields CDR1 MGHDK and CDR2 SYGVNS. The CDR3 is 15 amino acids.

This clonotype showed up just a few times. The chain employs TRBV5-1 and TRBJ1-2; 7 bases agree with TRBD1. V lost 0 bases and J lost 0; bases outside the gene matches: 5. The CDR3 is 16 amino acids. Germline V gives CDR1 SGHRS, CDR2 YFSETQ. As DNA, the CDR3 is TGCGCCAGCAGCTTGGATTGGGACAGCACTAACTATGGCTACACCTTC. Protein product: CASSLDWDSTNYGYTF.

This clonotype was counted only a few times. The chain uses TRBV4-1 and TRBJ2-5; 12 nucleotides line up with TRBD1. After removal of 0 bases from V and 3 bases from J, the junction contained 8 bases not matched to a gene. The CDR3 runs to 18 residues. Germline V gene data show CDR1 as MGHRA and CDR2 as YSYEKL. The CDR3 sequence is CASSQDWAGTGGEETQYF. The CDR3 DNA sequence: TGCGCCAGCAGCCAAGATTGGGCCGGGACAGGGGGCGAAGAGACCCAGTACTTC.

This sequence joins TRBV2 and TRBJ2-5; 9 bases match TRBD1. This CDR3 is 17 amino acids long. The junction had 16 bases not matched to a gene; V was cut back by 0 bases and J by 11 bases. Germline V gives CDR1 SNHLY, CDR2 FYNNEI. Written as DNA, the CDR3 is TGTGCCAGCAGTGAAGCGCGTTCAGGACAGGGGTCAAGTGAGCAGTACTTC. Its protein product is CASSEARSGQGSSEQYF. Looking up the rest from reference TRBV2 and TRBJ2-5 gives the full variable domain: EPEVTQTPSHQVTQMGQEVILRCVPISNHLYFYWYRQILGQKVEFLVSFYNNEISEKSEIFDDQFSVERPDGSNFTLKIRSTKLEDSAMYFCASSEARSGQGSSEQYFGPGTRLLVL.

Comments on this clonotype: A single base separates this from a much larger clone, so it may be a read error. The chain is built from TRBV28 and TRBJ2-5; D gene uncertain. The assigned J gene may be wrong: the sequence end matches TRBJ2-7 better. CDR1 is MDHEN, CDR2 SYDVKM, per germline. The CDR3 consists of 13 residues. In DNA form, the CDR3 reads TGTGCCAGCAGTTTGGCCCGGACCCACGAGCAGTACTTC. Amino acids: CASSLARTHEQYF.

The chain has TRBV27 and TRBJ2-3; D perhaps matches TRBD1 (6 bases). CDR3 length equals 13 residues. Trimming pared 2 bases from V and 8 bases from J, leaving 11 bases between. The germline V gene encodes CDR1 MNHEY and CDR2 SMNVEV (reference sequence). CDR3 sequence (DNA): TGTGCCAGCAGTTTACAGGCAGGGGTTACGCAGTATTTT. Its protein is CASSLQAGVTQYF.

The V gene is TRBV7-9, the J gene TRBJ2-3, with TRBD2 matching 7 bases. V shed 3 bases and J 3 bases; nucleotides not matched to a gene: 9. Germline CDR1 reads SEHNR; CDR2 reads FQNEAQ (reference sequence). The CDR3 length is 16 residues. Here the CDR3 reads CASSLWLAGVTDTQYF. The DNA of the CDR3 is TGTGCCAGCAGCTTGTGGTTGGCGGGGGTGACAGATACGCAGTATTTT.

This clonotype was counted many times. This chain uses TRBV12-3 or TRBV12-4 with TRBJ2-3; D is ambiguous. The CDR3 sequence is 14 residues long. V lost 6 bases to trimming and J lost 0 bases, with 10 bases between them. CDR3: CASRLDPSTDTQYF. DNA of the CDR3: TGTGCCAGCAGACTGGATCCTAGCACAGATACGCAGTATTTT.

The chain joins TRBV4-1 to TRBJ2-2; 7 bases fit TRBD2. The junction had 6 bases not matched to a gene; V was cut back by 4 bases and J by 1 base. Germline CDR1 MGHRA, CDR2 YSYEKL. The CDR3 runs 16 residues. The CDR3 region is CASSLAAGWNTGELFF. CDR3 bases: TGCGCCAGCAGCCTCGCAGCGGGGTGGAACACCGGGGAGCTGTTTTTT.

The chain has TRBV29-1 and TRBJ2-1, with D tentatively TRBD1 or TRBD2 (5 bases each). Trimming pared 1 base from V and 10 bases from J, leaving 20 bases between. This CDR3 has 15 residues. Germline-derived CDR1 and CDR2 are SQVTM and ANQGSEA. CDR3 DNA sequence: TGCAGCGTTGAAGGGATAGGGACGGCGGTGGGGGAGCAGTTCTTC. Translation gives CSVEGIGTAVGEQFF.

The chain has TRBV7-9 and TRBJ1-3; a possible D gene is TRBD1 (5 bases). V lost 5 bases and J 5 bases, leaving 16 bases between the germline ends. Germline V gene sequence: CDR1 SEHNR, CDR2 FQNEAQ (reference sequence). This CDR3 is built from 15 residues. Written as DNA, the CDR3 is TGTGCCAGCAGCCCGGGGCCGATCGATCGAAACACCATATATTTT. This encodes CASSPGPIDRNTIYF.

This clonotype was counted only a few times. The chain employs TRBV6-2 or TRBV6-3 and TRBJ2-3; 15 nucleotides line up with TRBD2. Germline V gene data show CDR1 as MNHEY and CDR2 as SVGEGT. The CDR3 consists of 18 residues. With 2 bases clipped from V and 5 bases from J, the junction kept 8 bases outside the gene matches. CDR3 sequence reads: CASSYPPRTSGRGDTQYF. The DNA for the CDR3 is TGTGCCAGCAGTTACCCACCTCGGACTAGCGGGAGGGGAGATACGCAGTATTTT.

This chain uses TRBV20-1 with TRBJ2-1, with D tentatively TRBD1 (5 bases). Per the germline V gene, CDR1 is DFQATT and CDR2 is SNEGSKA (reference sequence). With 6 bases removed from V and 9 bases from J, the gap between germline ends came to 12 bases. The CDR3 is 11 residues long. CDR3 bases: TGCAGTGCGCCGACAGTGGGTGAGCAGTTCTTC. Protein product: CSAPTVGEQFF.

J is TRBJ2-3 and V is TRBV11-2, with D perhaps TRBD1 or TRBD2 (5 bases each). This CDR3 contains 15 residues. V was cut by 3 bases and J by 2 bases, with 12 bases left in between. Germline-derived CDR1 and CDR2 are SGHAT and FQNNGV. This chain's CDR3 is CASSFAGTDTDTQYF. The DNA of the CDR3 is TGTGCCAGCAGCTTCGCAGGGACCGACACAGATACGCAGTATTTT.

CDR3 coding DNA: TGTGCCAGCAGATCCGGGACAGGGGAAAACAATGAGCAGTACTTC. Encoded protein: CASRSGTGENNEQYF. The chain joins TRBV9 to TRBJ2-5; 10 positions match TRBD1. This CDR3 region has 15 residues. V shed 5 bases and J 11 bases; nucleotides not matched to a gene: 15. Germline V gene data show CDR1 as SGDLS and CDR2 as YYNGEE.

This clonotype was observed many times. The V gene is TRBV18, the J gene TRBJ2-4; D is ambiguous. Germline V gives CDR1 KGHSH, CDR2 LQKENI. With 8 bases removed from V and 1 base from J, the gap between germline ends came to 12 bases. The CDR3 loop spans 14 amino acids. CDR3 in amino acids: CASSPGTAKNIQYF. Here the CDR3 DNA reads TGTGCCAGCAGCCCTGGTACGGCCAAAAACATTCAGTACTTC.

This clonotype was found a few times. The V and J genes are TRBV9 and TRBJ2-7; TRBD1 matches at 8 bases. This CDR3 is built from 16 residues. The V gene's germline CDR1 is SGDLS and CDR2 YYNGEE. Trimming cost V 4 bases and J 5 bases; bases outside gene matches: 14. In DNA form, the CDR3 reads TGTGCCAGCAGCCCCTCCCCTGGACAGGGCAGGAACGAGCAGTACTTC. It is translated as CASSPSPGQGRNEQYF. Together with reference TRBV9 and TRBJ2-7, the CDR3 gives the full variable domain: DSGVTQTPKHLITATGQRVTLRCSPRSGDLSVYWYQQSLDQGLQFLIQYYNGEERAKGNILERFSAQQFPDLHSELNLSSLELGDSALYFCASSPSPGQGRNEQYFGPGTRLTVT.